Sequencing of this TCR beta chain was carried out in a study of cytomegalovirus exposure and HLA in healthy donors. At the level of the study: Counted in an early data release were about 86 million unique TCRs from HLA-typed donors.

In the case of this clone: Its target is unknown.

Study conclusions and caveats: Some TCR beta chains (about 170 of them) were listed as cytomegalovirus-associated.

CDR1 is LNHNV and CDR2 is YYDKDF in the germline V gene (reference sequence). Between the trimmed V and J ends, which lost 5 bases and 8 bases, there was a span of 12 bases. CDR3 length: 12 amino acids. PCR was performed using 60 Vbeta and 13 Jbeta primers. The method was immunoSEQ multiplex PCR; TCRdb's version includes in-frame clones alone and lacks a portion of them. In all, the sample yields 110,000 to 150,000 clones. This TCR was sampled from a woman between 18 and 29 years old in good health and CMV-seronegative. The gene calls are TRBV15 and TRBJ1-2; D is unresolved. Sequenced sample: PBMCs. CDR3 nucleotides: TGTGCCACCAGCTCCGGCGGGGTCGGCTACACCTTC. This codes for CATSSGGVGYTF.